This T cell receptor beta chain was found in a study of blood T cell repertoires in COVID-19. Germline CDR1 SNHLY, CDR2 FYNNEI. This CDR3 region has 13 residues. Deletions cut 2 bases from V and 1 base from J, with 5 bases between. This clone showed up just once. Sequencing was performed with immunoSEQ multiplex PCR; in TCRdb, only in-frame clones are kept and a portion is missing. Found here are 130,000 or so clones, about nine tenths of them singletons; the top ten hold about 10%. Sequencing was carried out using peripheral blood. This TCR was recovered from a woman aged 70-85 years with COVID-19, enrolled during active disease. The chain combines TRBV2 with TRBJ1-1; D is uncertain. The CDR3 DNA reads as TGTGCCAGCAGTGAATCCAGGAACACTGAAGCTTTCTTT. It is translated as CASSESRNTEAFF.